The sample holds a few counts of the clone carrying this TCR beta chain. Its specificity is unknown. This sample was taken from a study of blood T cells in healthy people across ages. With a J-beta primer mix and a sample-barcoded 5' primer, a second PCR ran roughly 6 to 12 cycles. TCRdb independently ran MiXCR on the 5' RACE reads; one entry per CDR3 protein. The table records some 760,000 distinct CDR3 sequences, 20% to 30% of them present only once. Trimming stripped 5 bases from V and 3 bases from J, with 10 bases between. The germline CDR1 and CDR2 sequences are SGHTA and FQGNSA. The CDR3 length is 14 residues. Isolation yielded PBMCs, at least 6.5 million per sample, in every case. Overall study results and limits: Significant beta diversity loss was already apparent by age approximately 37, declining roughly linearly. PBMCs that were unsorted prevented a conclusive naive versus antigen-experienced comparison.

The data also belong to a second study, concerning T cells of mothers and their children. From that report: RNA extracted was entirely used for cDNA synthesis, about 1.6 ug per 15 ul.

The chain has TRBV7-2 and TRBJ2-2; D tentatively reads TRBD1 or TRBD2 (5 bases each). This sequence originates from a boy younger than 18 in good health. The sequencing input was blood. The CDR3 loop is CASSRGRDTGELFF. CDR3 DNA: TGTGCCAGCAGCCGGGGACGGGACACCGGGGAGCTGTTTTTT.